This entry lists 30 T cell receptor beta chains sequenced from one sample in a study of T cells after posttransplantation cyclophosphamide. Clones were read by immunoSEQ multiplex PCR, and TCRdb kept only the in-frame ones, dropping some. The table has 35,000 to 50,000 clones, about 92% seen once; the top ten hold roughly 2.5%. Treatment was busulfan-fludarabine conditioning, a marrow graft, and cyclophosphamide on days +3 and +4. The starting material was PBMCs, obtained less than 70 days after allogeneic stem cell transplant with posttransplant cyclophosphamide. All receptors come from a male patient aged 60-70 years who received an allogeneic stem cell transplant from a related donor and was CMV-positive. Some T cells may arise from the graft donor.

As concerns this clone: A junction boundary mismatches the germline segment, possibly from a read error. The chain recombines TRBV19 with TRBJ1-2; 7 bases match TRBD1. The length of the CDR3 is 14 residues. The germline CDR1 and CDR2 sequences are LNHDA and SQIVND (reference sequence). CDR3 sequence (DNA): TGTGCCAGTACCCGGACAGGTGCTAAATATGGCTACACCTTC. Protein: CASTRTGAKYGYTF.

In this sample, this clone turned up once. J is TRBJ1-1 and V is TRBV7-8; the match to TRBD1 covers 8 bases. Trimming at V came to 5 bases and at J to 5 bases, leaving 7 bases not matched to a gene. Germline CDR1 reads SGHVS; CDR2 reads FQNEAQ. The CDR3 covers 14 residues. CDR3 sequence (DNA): TGTGCCAGCAGCATGGACAGGGTTAGGACTGAAGCTTTCTTT. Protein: CASSMDRVRTEAFF.

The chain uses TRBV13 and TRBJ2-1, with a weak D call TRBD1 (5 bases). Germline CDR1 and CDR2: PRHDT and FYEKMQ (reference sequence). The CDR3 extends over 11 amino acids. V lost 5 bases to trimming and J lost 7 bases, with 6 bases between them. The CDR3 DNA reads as TGTGCCAGCAGCAGGGGTAATGAGCAGTTCTTC. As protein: CASSRGNEQFF.

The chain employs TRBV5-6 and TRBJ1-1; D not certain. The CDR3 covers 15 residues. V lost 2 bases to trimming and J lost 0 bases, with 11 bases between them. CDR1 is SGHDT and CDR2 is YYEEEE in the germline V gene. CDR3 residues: CASSFRSGMNTEAFF. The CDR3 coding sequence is TGTGCCAGCAGCTTCCGGAGCGGGATGAACACTGAAGCTTTCTTT.

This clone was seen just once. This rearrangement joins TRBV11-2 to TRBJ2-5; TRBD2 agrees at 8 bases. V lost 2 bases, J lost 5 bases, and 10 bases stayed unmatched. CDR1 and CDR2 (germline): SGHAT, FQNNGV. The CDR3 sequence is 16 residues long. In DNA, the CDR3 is TGTGCCAGCAGCTTATCAATAAGCGGGGGACGGGAGACCCAGTACTTC. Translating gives CASSLSISGGRETQYF. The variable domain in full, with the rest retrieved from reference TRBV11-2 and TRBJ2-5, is EAGVAQSPRYKIIEKRQSVAFWCNPISGHATLYWYQQILGQGPKLLIQFQNNGVVDDSQLPKDRFSAERLKGVDSTLKIQPAKLEDSAVYLCASSLSISGGRETQYFGPGTRLLVL.

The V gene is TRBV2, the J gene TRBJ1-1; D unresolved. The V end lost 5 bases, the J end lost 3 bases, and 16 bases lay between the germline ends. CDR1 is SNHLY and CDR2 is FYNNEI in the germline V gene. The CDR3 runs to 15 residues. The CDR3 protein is CASSLSRVADTEAFF. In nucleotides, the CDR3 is TGTGCCAGCAGTTTGTCACGGGTAGCGGACACTGAAGCTTTCTTT.

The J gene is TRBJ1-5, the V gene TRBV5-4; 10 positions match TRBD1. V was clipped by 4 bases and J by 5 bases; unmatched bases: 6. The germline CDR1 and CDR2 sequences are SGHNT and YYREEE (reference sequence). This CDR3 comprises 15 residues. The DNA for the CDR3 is TGTGCCAGCAGCCTCGACAGGGGGCAGGATCAGCCCCAGCATTTT. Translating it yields CASSLDRGQDQPQHF.

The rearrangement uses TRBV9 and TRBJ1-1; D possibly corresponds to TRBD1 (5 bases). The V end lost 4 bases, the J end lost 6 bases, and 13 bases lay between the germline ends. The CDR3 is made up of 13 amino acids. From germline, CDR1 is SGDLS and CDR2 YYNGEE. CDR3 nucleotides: TGTGCCAGCAGCCTAATCAGGGAGGCTGAAGCTTTCTTT. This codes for CASSLIREAEAFF.

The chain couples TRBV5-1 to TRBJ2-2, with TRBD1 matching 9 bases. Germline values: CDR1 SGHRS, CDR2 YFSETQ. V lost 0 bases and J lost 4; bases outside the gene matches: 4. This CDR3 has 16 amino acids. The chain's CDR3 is CASSLATGQGTGELFF. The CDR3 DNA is TGCGCCAGCAGCTTGGCCACGGGACAGGGCACCGGGGAGCTGTTTTTT.

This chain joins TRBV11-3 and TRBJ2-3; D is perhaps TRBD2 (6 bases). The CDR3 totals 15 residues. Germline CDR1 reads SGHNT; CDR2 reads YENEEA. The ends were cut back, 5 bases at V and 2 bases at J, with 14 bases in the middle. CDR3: CASSPSGTFTDTQYF. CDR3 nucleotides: TGTGCCAGCAGCCCTTCCGGGACTTTCACAGATACGCAGTATTTT.

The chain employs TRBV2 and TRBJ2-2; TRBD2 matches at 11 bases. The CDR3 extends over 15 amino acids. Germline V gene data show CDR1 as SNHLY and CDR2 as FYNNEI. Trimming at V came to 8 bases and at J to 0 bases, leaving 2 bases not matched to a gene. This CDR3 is CASHSGGANTGELFF. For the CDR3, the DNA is TGTGCCAGCCATAGCGGGGGGGCGAACACCGGGGAGCTGTTTTTT.

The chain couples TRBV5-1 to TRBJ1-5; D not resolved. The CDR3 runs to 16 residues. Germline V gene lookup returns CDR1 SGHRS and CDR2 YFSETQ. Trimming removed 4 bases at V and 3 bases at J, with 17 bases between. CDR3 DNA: TGCGCCAGCAGCCCTATGCCCCGGTCGCCCAATCAGCCCCAGCATTTT. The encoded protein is CASSPMPRSPNQPQHF.

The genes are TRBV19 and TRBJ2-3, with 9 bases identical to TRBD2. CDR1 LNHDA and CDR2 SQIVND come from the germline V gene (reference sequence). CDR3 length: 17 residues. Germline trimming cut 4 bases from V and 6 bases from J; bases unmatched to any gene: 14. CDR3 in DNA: TGTGCCAGTAGTAATCCCCCCGGCGGGGGGGCCGGCGATACGCAGTATTTT. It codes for CASSNPPGGGAGDTQYF.

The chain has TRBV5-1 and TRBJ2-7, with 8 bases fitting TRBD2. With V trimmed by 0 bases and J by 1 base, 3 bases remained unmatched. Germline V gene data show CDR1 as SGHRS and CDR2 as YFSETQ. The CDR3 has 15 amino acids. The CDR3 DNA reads TGCGCCAGCAGCTTGGCCCCGGGGGGGTCCTACGAGCAGTACTTC. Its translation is CASSLAPGGSYEQYF.

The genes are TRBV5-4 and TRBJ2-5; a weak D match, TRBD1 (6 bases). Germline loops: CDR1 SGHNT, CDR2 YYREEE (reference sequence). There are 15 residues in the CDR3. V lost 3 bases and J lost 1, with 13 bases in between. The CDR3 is CASSSGPDSQETQYF. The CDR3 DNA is TGTGCCAGCAGCTCGGGGCCGGACAGCCAAGAGACCCAGTACTTC.

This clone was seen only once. The CDR3 is CSVGLGAGGYTF. In nucleotides, the CDR3 is TGCAGCGTTGGTCTGGGGGCGGGCGGCTACACCTTC. The rearrangement uses TRBV29-1 and TRBJ1-2; a possible D gene is TRBD1 (6 bases). The CDR3 covers 12 residues. V gave up 4 bases and J gave up 8 bases, with 14 bases separating them. CDR1 and CDR2 (germline): SQVTM, ANQGSEA.

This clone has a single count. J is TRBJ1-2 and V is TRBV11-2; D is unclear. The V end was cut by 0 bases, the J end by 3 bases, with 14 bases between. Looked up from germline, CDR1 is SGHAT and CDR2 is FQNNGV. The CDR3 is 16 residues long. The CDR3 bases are TGTGCCAGCAGCTTAGAATTGGGCAGAAAGTACTATGGCTACACCTTC. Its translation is CASSLELGRKYYGYTF.

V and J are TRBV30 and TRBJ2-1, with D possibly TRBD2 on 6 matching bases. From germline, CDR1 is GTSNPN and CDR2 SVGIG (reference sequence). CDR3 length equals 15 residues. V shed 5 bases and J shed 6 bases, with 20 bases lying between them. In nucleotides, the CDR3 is TGTGCCTGGCGGTGGGGGGATTTTGCCAGCAATGAGCAGTTCTTC. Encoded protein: CAWRWGDFASNEQFF.

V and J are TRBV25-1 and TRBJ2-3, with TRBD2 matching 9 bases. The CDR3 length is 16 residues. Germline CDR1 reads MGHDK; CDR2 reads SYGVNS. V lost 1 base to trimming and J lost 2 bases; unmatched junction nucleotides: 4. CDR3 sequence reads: CASSESLAGSTDTQYF. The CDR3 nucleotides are TGTGCCAGCAGTGAATCGCTAGCGGGGTCCACAGATACGCAGTATTTT.

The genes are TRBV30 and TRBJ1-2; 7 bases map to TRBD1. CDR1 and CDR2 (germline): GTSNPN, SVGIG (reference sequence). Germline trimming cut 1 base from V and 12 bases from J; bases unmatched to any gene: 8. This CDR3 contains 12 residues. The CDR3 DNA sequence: TGTGCCTGGAGTGAACAGGGGCCCATCCACACCTTC. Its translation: CAWSEQGPIHTF.

CDR3 protein: CASTLRVLSTEAFF. In DNA form, the CDR3 reads TGTGCCAGCACCTTGAGGGTTTTGAGCACTGAAGCTTTCTTT. V is TRBV2 and J is TRBJ1-1; the D is unclear. The CDR3 totals 14 residues. Germline V gene data show CDR1 as SNHLY and CDR2 as FYNNEI. Trimming cost V 7 bases and J 4 bases, with 16 bases left between them.

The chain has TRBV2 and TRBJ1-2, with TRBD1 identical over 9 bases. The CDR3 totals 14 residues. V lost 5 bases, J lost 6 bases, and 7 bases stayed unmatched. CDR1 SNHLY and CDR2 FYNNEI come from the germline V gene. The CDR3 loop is CASSPGQGGDGYTF. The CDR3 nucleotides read TGTGCCAGCAGTCCGGGACAGGGAGGGGATGGCTACACCTTC.

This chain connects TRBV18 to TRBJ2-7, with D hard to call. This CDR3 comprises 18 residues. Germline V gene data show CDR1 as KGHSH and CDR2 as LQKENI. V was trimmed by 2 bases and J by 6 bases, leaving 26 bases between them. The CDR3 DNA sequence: TGTGCCAGCTCACCAACCTTCATCTCTAGTAATTCCCTTTCCGAGCAGTACTTC. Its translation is CASSPTFISSNSLSEQYF. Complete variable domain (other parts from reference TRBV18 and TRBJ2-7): NAGVMQNPRHLVRRRGQEARLRCSPMKGHSHVYWYRQLPEEGLKFMVYLQKENIIDESGMPKERFSAEFPKEGPSILRIQQVVRGDSAAYFCASSPTFISSNSLSEQYFGPGTRLTVT.

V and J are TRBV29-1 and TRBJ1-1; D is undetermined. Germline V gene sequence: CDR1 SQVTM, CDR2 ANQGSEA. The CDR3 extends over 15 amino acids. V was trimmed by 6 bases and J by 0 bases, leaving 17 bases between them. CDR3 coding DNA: TGCAGCGTCGGGGTAGTGGATTTTGTGAACACTGAAGCTTTCTTT. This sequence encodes CSVGVVDFVNTEAFF.

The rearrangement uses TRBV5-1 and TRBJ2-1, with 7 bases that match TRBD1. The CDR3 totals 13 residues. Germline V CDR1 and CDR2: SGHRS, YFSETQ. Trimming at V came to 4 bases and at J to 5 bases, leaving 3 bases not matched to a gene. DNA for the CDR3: TGCGCCAGCAGCCCGGACAGGAACAATGAGCAGTTCTTC. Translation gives CASSPDRNNEQFF. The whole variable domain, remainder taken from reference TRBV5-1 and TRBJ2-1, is KAGVTQTPRYLIKTRGQQVTLSCSPISGHRSVSWYQQTPGQGLQFLFEYFSETQRNKGNFPGRFSGRQFSNSRSEMNVSTLELGDSALYLCASSPDRNNEQFFGPGTRLTVL.

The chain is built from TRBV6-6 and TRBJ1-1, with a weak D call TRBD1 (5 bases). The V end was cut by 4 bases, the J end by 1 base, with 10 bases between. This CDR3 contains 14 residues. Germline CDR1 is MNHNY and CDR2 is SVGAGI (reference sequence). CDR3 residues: CASSSRTGNTEAFF. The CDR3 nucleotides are TGTGCCAGCAGTTCCCGAACAGGGAACACTGAAGCTTTCTTT.

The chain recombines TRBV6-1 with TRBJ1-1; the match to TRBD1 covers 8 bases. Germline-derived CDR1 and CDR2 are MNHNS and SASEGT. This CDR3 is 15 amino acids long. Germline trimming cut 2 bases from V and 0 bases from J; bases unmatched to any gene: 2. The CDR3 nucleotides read TGTGCCAGCAGTGAAAGACAGGGGATGAACACTGAAGCTTTCTTT. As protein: CASSERQGMNTEAFF.

The CDR3 is CASRREFANTGELFF. CDR3 in DNA: TGTGCCAGCCGCCGGGAATTCGCGAACACCGGGGAGCTGTTTTTT. This chain uses TRBV2 with TRBJ2-2, with D possibly TRBD2 on 5 matching bases. Germline V lookup: CDR1 SNHLY, CDR2 FYNNEI. With 8 bases removed from V and 0 bases from J, the gap between germline ends came to 13 bases. The CDR3 has 15 residues.

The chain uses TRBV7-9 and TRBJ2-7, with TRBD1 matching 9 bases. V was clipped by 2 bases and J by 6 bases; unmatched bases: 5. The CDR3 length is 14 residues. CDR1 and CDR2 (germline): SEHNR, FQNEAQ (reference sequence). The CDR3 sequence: CASSLQQGAGEQYF. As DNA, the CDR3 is TGTGCCAGCAGCTTACAACAGGGGGCGGGCGAGCAGTACTTC.

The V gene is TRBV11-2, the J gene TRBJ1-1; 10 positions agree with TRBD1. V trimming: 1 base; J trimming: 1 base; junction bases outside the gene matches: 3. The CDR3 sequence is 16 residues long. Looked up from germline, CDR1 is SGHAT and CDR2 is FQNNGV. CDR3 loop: CASSLGTGGGNTEAFF. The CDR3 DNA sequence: TGTGCCAGCAGCTTAGGGACAGGGGGGGGGAACACTGAAGCTTTCTTT.